These 14 T cell receptor beta chains were all obtained from the same sample, sequenced in a study of blood T cell repertoires in COVID-19. The table came from immunoSEQ multiplex PCR; TCRdb's copy has only in-frame clones and leaves some out. The data hold under 350,000 clones, with about 88% observed a single time. The sample comprised peripheral blood. These receptors were obtained from an older man with acute or convalescent COVID-19.

The table lists this clone with a few counts. The V gene is TRBV28, the J gene TRBJ1-5; TRBD1 is a possible D gene (6 bases). V lost 1 base and J lost 4, with 8 bases in between. The CDR3 loop spans 14 amino acids. Germline CDR1 is MDHEN and CDR2 is SYDVKM. For the CDR3, the DNA is TGTGCCAGCAGTTTATTCCAGGGGAATCAGCCCCAGCATTTT. Its translation: CASSLFQGNQPQHF.

The chain recombines TRBV9 with TRBJ2-5, with D possibly TRBD2 on 6 matching bases. This CDR3 is 15 amino acids long. V lost 0 bases to trimming and J lost 9 bases, with 18 bases between them. Germline lookup yields CDR1 SGDLS and CDR2 YYNGEE. Here the CDR3 DNA reads TGTGCCAGCAGCGTAGGGGGGGTCGACCCCGGATCCCAGTACTTC. Amino acid sequence: CASSVGGVDPGSQYF.

This clone was detected once. The chain couples TRBV27 to TRBJ1-4, with 7 bases fitting TRBD1. Germline-derived CDR1 and CDR2 are MNHEY and SMNVEV (reference sequence). V lost 5 bases and J lost 0; bases outside the gene matches: 9. The CDR3 sequence is 17 residues long. This CDR3 is CASSPSTGFATNEKLFF. The DNA of the CDR3 is TGTGCCAGCAGTCCCTCGACAGGGTTTGCAACTAATGAAAAACTGTTTTTT. Full variable domain (remainder filled in from reference TRBV27 and TRBJ1-4): EAQVTQNPRYLITVTGKKLTVTCSQNMNHEYMSWYRQDPGLGLRQIYYSMNVEVTDKGDVPEGYKVSRKEKRNFPLILESPSPNQTSLYFCASSPSTGFATNEKLFFGSGTQLSVL.

This clone was picked up a small number of times. The V and J genes are TRBV5-1 and TRBJ1-4; D is unclear. Trimming removed 3 bases at V and 8 bases at J, with 26 bases between. CDR3 length equals 18 residues. Germline CDR1 reads SGHRS; CDR2 reads YFSETQ. CDR3 in DNA: TGCGCCAGCAGCTGGTTTACCGGGCCAGCGGCAATAGGAGAAAAACTGTTTTTT. This sequence encodes CASSWFTGPAAIGEKLFF.

The chain carries TRBV3-1 (or the pseudogene TRBV3-2) and TRBJ1-1; D not resolved. The length of the CDR3 is 16 residues. CDR1 is LGHDT and CDR2 is YNNKEL in the germline V gene (reference sequence). Trimming cost V 0 bases and J 1 base, with 12 bases left between them. The CDR3 DNA reads as TGTGCCAGCAGCCAAGATCAGGTGACCCCGAACACTGAAGCTTTCTTT. It yields the protein CASSQDQVTPNTEAFF.

The chain employs TRBV24-1 and TRBJ2-3; D might be TRBD2 (5 bases). The V and J ends lost 7 bases and 6 bases respectively, with 13 bases between them. The germline V gene encodes CDR1 KGHDR and CDR2 SFDVKD. This CDR3 contains 13 residues. CDR3 protein: CATSGRGSDTQYF. The CDR3 coding sequence is TGTGCCACCAGCGGACGAGGGAGTGATACGCAGTATTTT.

This clone was seen a few times. CDR3 residues: CASSFREQGESGYTF. Written as DNA, the CDR3 is TGTGCCAGCAGCTTTCGGGAACAGGGGGAGAGTGGCTACACCTTC. V is TRBV7-2 and J is TRBJ1-2; TRBD1 matches 8 bases. After removal of 3 bases from V and 7 bases from J, the junction contained 10 bases not matched to a gene. The CDR3 sequence is 15 residues long. Germline assignment: CDR1 SGHTA and CDR2 FQGNSA.

In DNA form, the CDR3 reads TGTGCCAGCAGCCCAAATAGCGGGAGGGCCGTGTACGAGCAGTACTTC. Residues: CASSPNSGRAVYEQYF. This chain uses TRBV5-4 with TRBJ2-7, with 11 bases fitting TRBD2. After removal of 4 bases from V and 4 bases from J, the junction contained 10 bases not matched to a gene. The CDR3 consists of 16 residues. Germline V gene data show CDR1 as SGHNT and CDR2 as YYREEE (reference sequence).

J is TRBJ2-1 and V is TRBV5-1, with TRBD1 matching 8 bases. Germline CDR1 is SGHRS and CDR2 is YFSETQ. There are 16 residues in the CDR3. The V gene end was trimmed by 6 bases and the J gene end by 2 bases; junction bases not matched to a gene: 10. CDR3 region: CASTREPGQAYNEQFF. CDR3 sequence (DNA): TGCGCCAGCACTCGTGAGCCGGGACAGGCCTACAATGAGCAGTTCTTC.

The chain joins TRBV14 to TRBJ1-5; no clear D. Trimming took off 0 bases at V and 7 bases at J, with 7 bases between the two ends. The CDR3 has 13 residues. Germline V gene lookup returns CDR1 SGHDN and CDR2 FVKESK. CDR3 coding DNA: TGTGCCAGCAGCCAAGATTCACTGCAGCCCCAGCATTTT. The encoded protein is CASSQDSLQPQHF.

V gene TRBV12-2 combines with J gene TRBJ1-1; TRBD1 is the table's D call and was not checked against the DNA. TRBV12-2 is a documented pseudogene. This CDR3 comprises 17 residues. CDR3 coding DNA: TGTGCAAGTCGCATCCTGGACAGGGAAAAGATGAACACTGAAGCTTTCTTT. Translated, it gives CASRILDREKMNTEAFF.

This clone was seen once. The V and J genes are TRBV19 and TRBJ1-2; 7 bases are shared with TRBD1. CDR1 and CDR2 from the germline V gene are LNHDA and SQIVND (reference sequence). V was clipped by 7 bases and J by 4 bases; unmatched bases: 6. This CDR3 has 13 amino acids. The CDR3 spells CASTRGQFYGYTF. The CDR3 coding sequence is TGTGCCAGTACCCGGGGACAGTTCTATGGCTACACCTTC.

The CDR3 loop reads CASSPMGGSTDTQYF. Written as DNA, the CDR3 is TGTGCCAGCAGCCCTATGGGGGGGAGCACAGATACGCAGTATTTT. The chain combines TRBV5-6 with TRBJ2-3; TRBD2 agrees at 7 bases. Germline CDR1 is SGHDT and CDR2 is YYEEEE. V shed 4 bases and J 0 bases; nucleotides not matched to a gene: 5. The length of the CDR3 is 15 residues.

The chain joins TRBV5-5 to TRBJ1-1; possible D gene TRBD1, 5 bases. V was shortened by 4 bases and J by 4 bases, with 14 bases between the two germline ends. Germline loops: CDR1 SGHKS, CDR2 YYEKEE (reference sequence). The CDR3 has 14 amino acids. The CDR3 here is CASSKGRLGTEAFF. CDR3 DNA: TGTGCCAGCAGCAAGGGGCGACTGGGCACTGAAGCTTTCTTT.